What follows are 13 T cell receptor beta chains derived from one specimen sequenced in a study of cytomegalovirus exposure and HLA in healthy donors. The PCR contained 60 Vbeta and 13 Jbeta primers. TCRdb keeps only in-frame clones here, not all; method: immunoSEQ multiplex PCR. The repertoire holds about 34,000 clones, with roughly 80% as singletons. The sample consisted of PBMCs. All receptors derive from a woman between 18 and 29 years old in good health and CMV-seropositive.

This clone showed up just once. The chain is built from TRBV30 and TRBJ2-1; 9 bases line up with TRBD2. Germline-derived CDR1 and CDR2 are GTSNPN and SVGIG (reference sequence). There are 16 residues in the CDR3. J gave up 4 bases and V 0 bases, and 7 bases lay outside the gene matches. The CDR3 loop reads CAWSVRAGGGYNEQFF. DNA for the CDR3: TGTGCCTGGAGTGTACGGGCGGGAGGGGGGTACAATGAGCAGTTCTTC.

The chain has TRBV23-1 and TRBJ2-7, with 7 bases fitting TRBD2. TRBV23-1 is recorded as an ORF, its role being uncertain. The CDR3 length is 16 residues. V shed 2 bases, J shed 4 bases, and the junction held 11 bases outside the gene matches. The CDR3 spells CASSQLGLTLIYEQYF. The CDR3 DNA is TGCGCCAGCAGTCAACTGGGACTAACTTTGATATACGAGCAGTACTTC.

The chain links TRBV27 to TRBJ2-5; 9 nucleotides align to TRBD2. The last part of the DNA fits TRBJ2-7 better; the J call may be wrong. This CDR3 has 16 residues. Germline V gene data show CDR1 as MNHEY and CDR2 as SMNVEV (reference sequence). This CDR3 is CASSALAGPTPYEQYF. In DNA, the CDR3 is TGTGCCAGCAGTGCCCTAGCGGGGCCGACTCCCTACGAGCAGTACTTC.

The rearrangement uses TRBV9 and TRBJ2-7; D might be TRBD1 (5 bases). Trimming removed 0 bases at V and 6 bases at J, with 10 bases between. CDR1 and CDR2 (germline): SGDLS, YYNGEE. The CDR3 has 13 amino acids. This CDR3 is CASSVGQGGEQYF. The CDR3 region has the DNA TGTGCCAGCAGCGTAGGGCAGGGCGGCGAGCAGTACTTC.

V and J are TRBV7-2 and TRBJ2-2; the match to TRBD2 covers 9 bases. Germline V gene lookup returns CDR1 SGHTA and CDR2 FQGNSA. This CDR3 spans 16 amino acids. With V trimmed by 6 bases and J by 4 bases, 9 bases remained unmatched. The CDR3 loop reads CASSFRSGSITGELFF. The CDR3 bases are TGTGCCAGCAGTTTTCGTAGCGGGAGTATCACCGGGGAGCTGTTTTTT.

This chain links TRBV7-2 with TRBJ2-5, with 7 bases lining up with TRBD1. Unmatched junction bases numbered 4, after V lost 3 bases and J lost 3 bases. The CDR3 has 14 amino acids. Germline V CDR1 and CDR2: SGHTA, FQGNSA. CDR3 coding DNA: TGTGCCAGCAGCTTTTACAGGGGTGAAGAGACCCAGTACTTC. Protein sequence: CASSFYRGEETQYF.

The chain combines TRBV30 with TRBJ1-5; D is possibly TRBD1 (6 bases). V was trimmed by 3 bases and J by 7 bases, leaving 13 bases between them. The CDR3 runs 13 residues. The germline gives CDR1 GTSNPN, CDR2 SVGIG (reference sequence). CDR3: CAWSSGVGQPQHF. In DNA form, the CDR3 reads TGTGCCTGGAGCTCAGGGGTTGGGCAGCCCCAGCATTTT.

The V and J genes are TRBV5-1 and TRBJ2-7; 12 bases agree with TRBD2. Germline V lookup: CDR1 SGHRS, CDR2 YFSETQ. The V gene end was trimmed by 0 bases and the J gene end by 6 bases; junction bases not matched to a gene: 16. This CDR3 contains 19 residues. The CDR3 DNA is TGCGCCAGCAGCTTGGGGCAACTAGCGGGAGGCGGATCGGAGGGCGAGCAGTACTTC. Translated, it gives CASSLGQLAGGGSEGEQYF.

This clone is a singleton in its sample. This sequence joins TRBV6-5 and TRBJ2-7; the D gene is possibly TRBD2 (5 bases). This CDR3 has 15 residues. CDR1 is MNHEY and CDR2 is SVGAGI in the germline V gene. V lost 1 base, J lost 2 bases, and 12 bases lay in between. The CDR3 spells CASSYFGVGAYEQYF. The CDR3 DNA is TGTGCCAGCAGTTACTTCGGGGTGGGAGCCTACGAGCAGTACTTC.

The chain employs TRBV2 and TRBJ2-5, with D possibly TRBD2 on 5 matching bases. This CDR3 contains 15 residues. Germline CDR1 SNHLY, CDR2 FYNNEI. Trimming removed 6 bases from V and 3 bases from J, with 17 bases in between. CDR3 nucleotide sequence: TGTGCCAGCAGCGGCGCTACTAGGGCGGAAGAGACCCAGTACTTC. Protein sequence: CASSGATRAEETQYF. The full variable domain, with the rest looked up from reference TRBV2 and TRBJ2-5, is EPEVTQTPSHQVTQMGQEVILRCVPISNHLYFYWYRQILGQKVEFLVSFYNNEISEKSEIFDDQFSVERPDGSNFTLKIRSTKLEDSAMYFCASSGATRAEETQYFGPGTRLLVL.

This chain links TRBV13 with TRBJ2-1, with 7 bases that match TRBD1. Germline V lookup: CDR1 PRHDT, CDR2 FYEKMQ (reference sequence). This CDR3 spans 15 amino acids. Trimming at V came to 7 bases and at J to 3 bases, leaving 9 bases not matched to a gene. This CDR3 is CASNTDREIYNEQFF. CDR3 sequence (DNA): TGTGCCAGCAACACTGACAGGGAGATCTACAATGAGCAGTTCTTC.

The J gene is TRBJ1-4, the V gene TRBV7-9; D is ambiguous. Germline V gene data show CDR1 as SEHNR and CDR2 as FQNEAQ (reference sequence). The CDR3 is 14 residues long. V gave up 4 bases and J gave up 6 bases, with 12 bases separating them. CDR3 region: CASSSSVLDEKLFF. CDR3 in DNA: TGTGCCAGCAGCTCCTCCGTTCTAGATGAAAAACTGTTTTTT.

The V and J genes are TRBV5-1 and TRBJ1-1; D call uncertain. The CDR3 runs to 14 residues. V was pared by 4 bases and J by 0 bases, with 10 bases between. Germline V lookup: CDR1 SGHRS, CDR2 YFSETQ. The CDR3 region is CASSPGLMNTEAFF. For the CDR3, the DNA is TGCGCCAGCAGCCCCGGACTGATGAACACTGAAGCTTTCTTT. The variable domain in full, completed from reference TRBV5-1 and TRBJ1-1, reads KAGVTQTPRYLIKTRGQQVTLSCSPISGHRSVSWYQQTPGQGLQFLFEYFSETQRNKGNFPGRFSGRQFSNSRSEMNVSTLELGDSALYLCASSPGLMNTEAFFGQGTRLTVV.